This T cell receptor beta chain stems from a study of early T cells in non-severe SARS-CoV-2 infection. TCRdb redid the calling of the 5' RACE reads with MiXCR, one entry per CDR3 protein. The sample yields approximately 76,000 distinct CDR3 sequences, approximately 10% seen once. This clonotype was seen a handful of times. Its antigen is unknown. General study points: The study's VDJdb matching favored anti-spike CD8 responses and missed private and CD4 specificities.

The CDR3 loop spans 12 amino acids. The V end lost 1 base, the J end lost 1 base, and 4 bases lay between the germline ends. Germline V gene lookup returns CDR1 SQVTM and CDR2 ANQGSEA. The chain recombines TRBV29-1 with TRBJ1-1; D is undetermined. The sequencing sample was made of whole blood. The source is an adult who was a healthcare worker with PCR-confirmed SARS-CoV-2 infection or an uninfected control (not recorded which). Here the CDR3 reads CSVEGGNTEAFF. The CDR3 DNA follows: TGCAGCGTTGAAGGGGGGAACACTGAAGCTTTCTTT.